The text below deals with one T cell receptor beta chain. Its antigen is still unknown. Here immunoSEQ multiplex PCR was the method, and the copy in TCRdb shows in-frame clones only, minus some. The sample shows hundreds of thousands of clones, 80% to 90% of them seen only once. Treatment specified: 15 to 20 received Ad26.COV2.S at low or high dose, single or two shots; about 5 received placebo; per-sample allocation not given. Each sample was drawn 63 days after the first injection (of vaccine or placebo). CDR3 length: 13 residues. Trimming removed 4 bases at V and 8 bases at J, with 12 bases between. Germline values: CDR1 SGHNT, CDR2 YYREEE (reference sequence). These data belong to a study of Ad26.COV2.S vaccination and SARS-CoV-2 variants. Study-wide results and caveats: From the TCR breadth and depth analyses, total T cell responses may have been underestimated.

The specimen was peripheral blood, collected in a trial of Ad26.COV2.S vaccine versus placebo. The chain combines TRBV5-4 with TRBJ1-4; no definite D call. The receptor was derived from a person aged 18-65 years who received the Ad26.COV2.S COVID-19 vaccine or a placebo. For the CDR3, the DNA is TGTGCCAGCAGCAATCACGCCGGGGAAAAACTGTTTTTT. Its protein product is CASSNHAGEKLFF.